The clone carrying this T cell receptor (delta chain) turned up a few times. This likely stems from a read error, as it lies one base from a far larger clone. Other DNA sequences of this sample code for an identical CDR3. Flow sorting of PBMC yielded separate Vgamma9/Vdelta2+ and Vdelta2-negative gammadelta T cell populations for bulk repertoire analysis. This entry comes from a study of γδ T cells in repeated Plasmodium falciparum infection. This CDR3 has 14 residues. The ends were cut back, 3 bases at V and 1 base at J, with 15 bases in the middle. CDR1 TVYSNPD and CDR2 GDNSRS come from the germline V gene (reference sequence). TCRdb ran CATT on the multiplex PCR reads. Found here are 85,000 to 95,000 delta-chain clones, roughly 1.4% of them singletons; the top ten hold approximately 10%.

The receptor's source is a pool of human donors (malaria-infected and uninfected, not separated). The source material was gamma-delta T cells from blood. The J gene is TRDJ1, the V gene TRDV3; possible D gene TRDD3, 5 bases. The CDR3 DNA sequence: TGTGCCTTCGGTATACGCACCGTCACCGATAAACTCATCTTT. Translated, it gives CAFGIRTVTDKLIF.